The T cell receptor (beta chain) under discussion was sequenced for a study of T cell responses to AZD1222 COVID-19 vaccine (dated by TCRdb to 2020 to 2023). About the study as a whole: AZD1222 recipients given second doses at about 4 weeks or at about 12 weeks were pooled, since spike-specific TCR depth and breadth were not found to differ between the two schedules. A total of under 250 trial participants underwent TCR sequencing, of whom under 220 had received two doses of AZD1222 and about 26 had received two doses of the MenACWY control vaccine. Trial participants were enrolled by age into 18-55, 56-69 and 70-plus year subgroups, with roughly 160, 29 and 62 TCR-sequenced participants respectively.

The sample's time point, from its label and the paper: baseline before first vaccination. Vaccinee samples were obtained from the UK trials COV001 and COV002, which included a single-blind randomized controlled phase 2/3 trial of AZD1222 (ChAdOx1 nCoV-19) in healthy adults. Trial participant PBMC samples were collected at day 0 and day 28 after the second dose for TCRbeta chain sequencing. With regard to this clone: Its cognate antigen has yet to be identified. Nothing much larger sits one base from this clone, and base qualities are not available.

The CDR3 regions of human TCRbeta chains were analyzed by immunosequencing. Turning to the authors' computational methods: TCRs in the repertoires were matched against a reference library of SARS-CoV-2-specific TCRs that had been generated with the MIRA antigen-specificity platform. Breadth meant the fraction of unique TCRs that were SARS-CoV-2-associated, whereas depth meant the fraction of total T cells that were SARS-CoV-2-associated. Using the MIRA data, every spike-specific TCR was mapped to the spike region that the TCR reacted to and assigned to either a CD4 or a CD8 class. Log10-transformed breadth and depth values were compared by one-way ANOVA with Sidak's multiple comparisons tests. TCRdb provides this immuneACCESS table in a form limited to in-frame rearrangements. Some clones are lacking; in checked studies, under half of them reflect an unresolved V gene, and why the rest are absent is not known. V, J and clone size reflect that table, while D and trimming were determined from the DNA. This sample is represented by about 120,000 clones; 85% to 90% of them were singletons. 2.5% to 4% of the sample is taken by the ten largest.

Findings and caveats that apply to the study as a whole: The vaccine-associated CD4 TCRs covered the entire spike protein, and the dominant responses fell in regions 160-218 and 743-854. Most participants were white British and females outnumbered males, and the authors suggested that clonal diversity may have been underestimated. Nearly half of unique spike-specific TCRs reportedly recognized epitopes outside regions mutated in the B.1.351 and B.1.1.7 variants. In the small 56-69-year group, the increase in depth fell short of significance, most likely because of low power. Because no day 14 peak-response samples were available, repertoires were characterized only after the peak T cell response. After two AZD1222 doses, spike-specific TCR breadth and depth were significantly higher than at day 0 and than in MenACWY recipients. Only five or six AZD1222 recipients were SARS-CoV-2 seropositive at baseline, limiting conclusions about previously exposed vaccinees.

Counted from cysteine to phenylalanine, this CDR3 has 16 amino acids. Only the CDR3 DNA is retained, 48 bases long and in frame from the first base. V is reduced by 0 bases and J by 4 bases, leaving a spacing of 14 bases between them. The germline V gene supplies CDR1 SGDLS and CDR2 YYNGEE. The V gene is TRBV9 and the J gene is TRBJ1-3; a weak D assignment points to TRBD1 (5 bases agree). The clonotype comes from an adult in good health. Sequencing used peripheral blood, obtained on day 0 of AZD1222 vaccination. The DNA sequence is TGTGCCAGCAGCGTAGCTGGGGCAGGGAGAGGAAACACCATATATTTT. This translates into CASSVAGAGRGNTIYF.